The entry below describes one T cell receptor beta chain. Per the original methods: Amplified reference gene primers provided the basis for estimating nucleated cell counts. The method was immunoSEQ multiplex PCR; TCRdb's version includes in-frame clones alone and lacks a portion of them. D and trimming come from the DNA, and the V and J calls and clone size come from that table. The sample gives about 59,000 clones, 70% to 80% of which show up once; about 12% is in the top ten. Trimming shortened V by 0 bases and J by 2 bases, and 4 bases separated the two germline ends. CDR1 and CDR2 (germline): SGHNT, YYREEE (reference sequence). This CDR3 has 13 residues. This specimen belongs to a study of blood T cell repertoires in COVID-19. Whole-study context: Donors in the United States, Italy and Spain gave samples during acute or convalescent COVID-19. PBMCs, B-cell-depleted T cells, or T cells provided the cDNA or gDNA that made up the material.

This chain joins TRBV5-4 and TRBJ2-3; D ambiguous. Sequenced input: peripheral blood. The TCR originated in an elderly man with acute or convalescent COVID-19. DNA for the CDR3: TGTGCCAGCAGCTTGGTGGCCACAGATACGCAGTATTTT. This sequence encodes CASSLVATDTQYF.